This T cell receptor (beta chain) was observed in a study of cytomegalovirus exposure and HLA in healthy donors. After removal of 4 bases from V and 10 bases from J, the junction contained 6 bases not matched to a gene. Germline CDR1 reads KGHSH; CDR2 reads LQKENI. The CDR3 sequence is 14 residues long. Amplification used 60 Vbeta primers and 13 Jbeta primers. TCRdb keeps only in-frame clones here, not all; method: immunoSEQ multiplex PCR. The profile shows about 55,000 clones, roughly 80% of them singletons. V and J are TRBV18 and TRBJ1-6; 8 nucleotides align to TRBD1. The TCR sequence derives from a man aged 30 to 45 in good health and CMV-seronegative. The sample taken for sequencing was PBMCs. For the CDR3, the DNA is TGTGCCAGCTCACAACACAGGGGGAGGTCACCCCTCCACTTT. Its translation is CASSQHRGRSPLHF.